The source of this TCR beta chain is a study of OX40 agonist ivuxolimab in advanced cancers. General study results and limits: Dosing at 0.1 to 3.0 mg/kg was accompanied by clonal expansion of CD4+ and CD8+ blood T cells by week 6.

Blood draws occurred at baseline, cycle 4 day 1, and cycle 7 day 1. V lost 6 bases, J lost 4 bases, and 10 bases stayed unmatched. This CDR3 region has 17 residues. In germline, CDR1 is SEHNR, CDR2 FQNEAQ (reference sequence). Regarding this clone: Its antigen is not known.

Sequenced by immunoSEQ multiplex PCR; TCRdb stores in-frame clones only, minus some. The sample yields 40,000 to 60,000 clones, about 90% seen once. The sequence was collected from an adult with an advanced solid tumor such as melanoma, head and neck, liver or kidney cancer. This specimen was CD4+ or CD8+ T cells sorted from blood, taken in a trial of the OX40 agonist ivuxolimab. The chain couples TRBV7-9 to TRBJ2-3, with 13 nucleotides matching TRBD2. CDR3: CASRQLTSGGTPDTQYF. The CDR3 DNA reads TGTGCCAGCAGACAATTGACTAGCGGGGGGACCCCAGATACGCAGTATTTT.